Listed here are 27 T cell receptor beta chains from one sample, sequenced in a study of shared clonotypes between healthy human individuals. Repertoires were generated with immunoSEQ multiplex PCR, while TCRdb's copy carries only in-frame clones and drops some. The sample has approximately 2.4 million clones; about 94% are singletons. The sequencing input was naive CD4+ T cells sorted from blood. The subset was: CD45RA+ positively selected. The receptors originated from a man aged 18 to 30 in good health.

This clone is a singleton in its sample. The rearrangement links TRBV18 to TRBJ2-1; 7 bases match TRBD2. The germline CDR1 and CDR2 sequences are KGHSH and LQKENI. J lost 4 bases, V lost 3 bases, and 9 bases had no gene match. CDR3 length: 16 amino acids. In DNA, the CDR3 is TGTGCCAGCTCACCCTCCTTGGGGAGGGGATACAATGAGCAGTTCTTC. This gives the protein CASSPSLGRGYNEQFF.

This clone has just one count. The chain links TRBV7-6 to TRBJ1-6, with D unclear. The CDR3 runs 15 residues. V was shortened by 5 bases and J by 0 bases, with 8 bases between the two germline ends. Per the germline V gene, CDR1 is SGHVS and CDR2 is FNYEAQ. The CDR3 nucleotides read TGTGCCAGCAGCCGGGTGGGCTCCTATAATTCACCCCTCCACTTT. Encoded protein: CASSRVGSYNSPLHF.

The rearrangement joins TRBV2 to TRBJ1-6, with 8 bases fitting TRBD1. CDR3 length: 14 amino acids. V was pared by 6 bases and J by 7 bases, with 5 bases of the junction left unmatched. Looked up from germline, CDR1 is SNHLY and CDR2 is FYNNEI. CDR3 region: CASREGTGNSPLHF. CDR3 coding DNA: TGTGCCAGCAGAGAGGGGACAGGCAATTCACCCCTCCACTTT. Using reference TRBV2 and TRBJ1-6 for the parts outside the CDR3, the full variable domain is EPEVTQTPSHQVTQMGQEVILRCVPISNHLYFYWYRQILGQKVEFLVSFYNNEISEKSEIFDDQFSVERPDGSNFTLKIRSTKLEDSAMYFCASREGTGNSPLHFGNGTRLTVT.

V usage is TRBV5-1 and J usage is TRBJ2-1, with 7 bases aligning to TRBD1. V shed 0 bases and J 1 base; nucleotides not matched to a gene: 4. This CDR3 is built from 16 residues. Germline values: CDR1 SGHRS, CDR2 YFSETQ. The CDR3 nucleotides are TGCGCCAGCAGCTTGGATTCGACAGGGTCCTACAATGAGCAGTTCTTC. It translates to CASSLDSTGSYNEQFF. Using reference TRBV5-1 and TRBJ2-1 for the parts outside the CDR3, the full variable domain is KAGVTQTPRYLIKTRGQQVTLSCSPISGHRSVSWYQQTPGQGLQFLFEYFSETQRNKGNFPGRFSGRQFSNSRSEMNVSTLELGDSALYLCASSLDSTGSYNEQFFGPGTRLTVL.

The genes are TRBV7-8 and TRBJ2-7; the match to TRBD2 covers 11 bases. The germline V gene has CDR1 SGHVS and CDR2 FQNEAQ. J was trimmed by 3 bases and V by 1 base; bases with no gene match: 5. This CDR3 has 16 residues. The CDR3 sequence: CASSLGTTSGNYEQYF. CDR3 DNA: TGTGCCAGCAGCTTAGGCACGACTAGCGGGAACTACGAGCAGTACTTC. The entire variable domain, with the rest obtained from reference TRBV7-8 and TRBJ2-7, is as follows: GAGVSQSPRYKVAKRGQDVALRCDPISGHVSLFWYQQALGQGPEFLTYFQNEAQLDKSGLPSDRFFAERPEGSVSTLKIQRTQQEDSAVYLCASSLGTTSGNYEQYFGPGTRLTVT.

This clone occurred once. V gene TRBV5-6 combines with J gene TRBJ2-1, with 13 bases fitting TRBD2. This CDR3 region has 17 residues. The ends lost 4 bases at V and 4 bases at J; junction bases unmatched: 8. Germline V gives CDR1 SGHDT, CDR2 YYEEEE. The CDR3 DNA reads as TGTGCCAGCAGCCCCGGGACTAGCGGGACGTGGTACAATGAGCAGTTCTTC. Translated, it gives CASSPGTSGTWYNEQFF. Based on the CDR3 plus reference TRBV5-6 and TRBJ2-1, the full variable domain is DAGVTQSPTHLIKTRGQQVTLRCSPKSGHDTVSWYQQALGQGPQFIFQYYEEEERQRGNFPDRFSGHQFPNYSSELNVNALLLGDSALYLCASSPGTSGTWYNEQFFGPGTRLTVL.

The chain is built from TRBV6-4 and TRBJ2-3; 10 bases are a match to TRBD1. The V gene end was trimmed by 6 bases and the J gene end by 10 bases; junction bases not matched to a gene: 7. CDR3 length equals 13 residues. The germline V gene has CDR1 MRHNA and CDR2 SNTAGT. Here the CDR3 DNA reads TGTGCCAGCAGCTCGACAGGGGGCTCTCCGCAGTATTTT. Protein product: CASSSTGGSPQYF.

This rearrangement joins TRBV6-6 to TRBJ2-7; TRBD2 matches 7 bases. This CDR3 is built from 14 residues. The germline V gene has CDR1 MNHNY and CDR2 SVGAGI (reference sequence). J was trimmed by 2 bases and V by 5 bases; bases with no gene match: 6. This chain's CDR3 is CASSPQRDPYEQYF. Here the CDR3 DNA reads TGTGCCAGCAGTCCTCAGCGGGACCCCTACGAGCAGTACTTC.

The sample holds a few counts of this clone. The rearrangement links TRBV18 to TRBJ1-2; D remains ambiguous. Germline loops: CDR1 KGHSH, CDR2 LQKENI. The CDR3 has 14 residues. The V gene lost 3 bases and the J gene lost 7 bases, with 15 bases spanning the gap. In nucleotides, the CDR3 is TGTGCCAGCTCACCTCAGGACGGGGAATTTGGCTACACCTTC. Protein product: CASSPQDGEFGYTF.

V and J are TRBV7-9 and TRBJ2-1, with a tentative D call TRBD2 (6 bases). Trimming stripped 3 bases from V and 15 bases from J, with 9 bases between. The CDR3 has 10 residues. Germline V gives CDR1 SEHNR, CDR2 FQNEAQ (reference sequence). The CDR3 loop reads CASSLEEGFF. The CDR3 nucleotides read TGTGCCAGCAGCTTGGAGGAGGGGTTCTTC.

The V and J genes are TRBV19 and TRBJ1-2; possible D gene TRBD1, 6 bases. The germline V gene encodes CDR1 LNHDA and CDR2 SQIVND (reference sequence). The CDR3 is 14 amino acids. With 7 bases removed from V and 3 bases from J, the gap between germline ends came to 15 bases. Here the CDR3 reads CASTHGGQYYGYTF. For the CDR3, the DNA is TGTGCCAGTACGCACGGGGGGCAGTACTATGGCTACACCTTC.

This chain links TRBV28 with TRBJ1-1, with D possibly matching TRBD1 (5 bases). Deletions cut 5 bases from V and 0 bases from J, with 13 bases between. CDR1 and CDR2 from the germline V gene are MDHEN and SYDVKM. This CDR3 comprises 15 residues. The CDR3 here is CASSVGGAMNTEAFF. CDR3 sequence (DNA): TGTGCCAGCAGTGTTGGGGGAGCCATGAACACTGAAGCTTTCTTT.

The V and J genes are TRBV28 and TRBJ2-1; D is ambiguous. This CDR3 is built from 11 residues. Germline V CDR1 and CDR2: MDHEN, SYDVKM. With 7 bases removed from V and 5 bases from J, the gap between germline ends came to 6 bases. DNA of the CDR3: TGTGCCAGCATAGGTAACAATGAGCAGTTCTTC. Its protein product is CASIGNNEQFF.

The chain couples TRBV7-2 to TRBJ2-4, with TRBD2 identical over 10 bases. V was clipped by 3 bases and J by 9 bases; unmatched bases: 11. The CDR3 loop spans 16 amino acids. Germline V gene lookup returns CDR1 SGHTA and CDR2 FQGNSA. In DNA, the CDR3 is TGTGCCAGCAGCTTTTTGACTAGCGGGTCAGGGGGCATTCAGTACTTC. Translating it yields CASSFLTSGSGGIQYF. Full variable domain (remainder filled in from reference TRBV7-2 and TRBJ2-4): GAGVSQSPSNKVTEKGKDVELRCDPISGHTALYWYRQSLGQGLEFLIYFQGNSAPDKSGLPSDRFSAERTGGSVSTLTIQRTQQEDSAVYLCASSFLTSGSGGIQYFGAGTRLSVL.

The V gene is TRBV5-1, the J gene TRBJ1-6, with D hard to call. The V end was cut by 0 bases, the J end by 5 bases, with 9 bases between. CDR1 and CDR2 from the germline V gene are SGHRS and YFSETQ. CDR3 size: 15 residues. CDR3 sequence (DNA): TGCGCCAGCAGCTTGGGCTCAGGAGATAATTCACCCCTCCACTTT. Translated: CASSLGSGDNSPLHF.

This chain connects TRBV6-1 to TRBJ1-6; a weak D match, TRBD1 (5 bases). From germline, CDR1 is MNHNS and CDR2 SASEGT. CDR3 length: 13 residues. The ends were cut back, 11 bases at V and 7 bases at J, with 15 bases in the middle. The CDR3 is CAAQSGLNSPLHF. In DNA form, the CDR3 reads TGTGCCGCCCAATCGGGACTGAATTCACCCCTCCACTTT.

J is TRBJ2-5 and V is TRBV11-2, with D perhaps TRBD1 (7 bases). Trimming took 8 bases from V and 0 from J, leaving 10 bases between them. The CDR3 is 13 amino acids. Per the germline V gene, CDR1 is SGHAT and CDR2 is FQNNGV. CDR3 nucleotides: TGTGCCAGCCAGGGGGGTTACCAAGAGACCCAGTACTTC. It yields the protein CASQGGYQETQYF.

The gene calls are TRBV6-6 and TRBJ2-2; D gene ambiguous. The CDR3 runs to 14 residues. Germline loops: CDR1 MNHNY, CDR2 SVGAGI (reference sequence). Trimming stripped 6 bases from V and 1 base from J, with 9 bases between. CDR3 sequence reads: CASSGPQNTGELFF. The CDR3 bases are TGTGCCAGCAGCGGACCCCAGAACACCGGGGAGCTGTTTTTT.

The chain recombines TRBV5-1 with TRBJ1-6, with unresolved D. V dropped 0 bases and J dropped 4 bases, with 8 bases sitting between them. This CDR3 comprises 15 residues. Looked up from germline, CDR1 is SGHRS and CDR2 is YFSETQ. CDR3 sequence reads: CASSLGGEYNSPLHF. In DNA, the CDR3 is TGCGCCAGCAGCTTGGGTGGGGAATATAATTCACCCCTCCACTTT. Full variable domain (outside the CDR3, taken from reference TRBV5-1 and TRBJ1-6): KAGVTQTPRYLIKTRGQQVTLSCSPISGHRSVSWYQQTPGQGLQFLFEYFSETQRNKGNFPGRFSGRQFSNSRSEMNVSTLELGDSALYLCASSLGGEYNSPLHFGNGTRLTVT.

The chain recombines TRBV7-9 with TRBJ2-7; maybe TRBD1 (6 bases). The CDR3 consists of 16 residues. V was shortened by 4 bases and J by 0 bases, with 16 bases between the two germline ends. Germline values: CDR1 SEHNR, CDR2 FQNEAQ (reference sequence). The CDR3 here is CASSWGQSSSSYEQYF. The CDR3, as DNA: TGTGCCAGCAGCTGGGGACAATCAAGCAGCTCCTACGAGCAGTACTTC.

This rearrangement joins TRBV7-8 to TRBJ2-1; D might be TRBD2 (5 bases). Trimming removed 5 bases from V and 7 bases from J, with 21 bases in between. The CDR3 totals 16 residues. Germline V gene lookup returns CDR1 SGHVS and CDR2 FQNEAQ. The CDR3 nucleotides are TGTGCCAGCAGCCGCCCGGAGACGGGCCGGGAAAATGAGCAGTTCTTC. Amino acids: CASSRPETGRENEQFF.

The chain is built from TRBV6-5 and TRBJ2-7; 8 bases are shared with TRBD2. V lost 2 bases and J lost 7; bases outside the gene matches: 7. This CDR3 contains 14 residues. Germline values: CDR1 MNHEY, CDR2 SVGAGI. CDR3 sequence: CASSYAGGAKEQYF. For the CDR3, the DNA is TGTGCCAGCAGTTACGCGGGAGGCGCAAAAGAGCAGTACTTC.

The chain uses TRBV5-1 and TRBJ2-7; 8 nucleotides match TRBD1. This CDR3 spans 14 amino acids. The germline gives CDR1 SGHRS, CDR2 YFSETQ. V gave up 4 bases and J gave up 2 bases; unmatched junction bases: 5. CDR3 in DNA: TGCGCCAGCAGCCCATCAGGGGGCCCCTACGAGCAGTACTTC. Translated, it gives CASSPSGGPYEQYF. The full variable domain, with the rest looked up from reference TRBV5-1 and TRBJ2-7, is KAGVTQTPRYLIKTRGQQVTLSCSPISGHRSVSWYQQTPGQGLQFLFEYFSETQRNKGNFPGRFSGRQFSNSRSEMNVSTLELGDSALYLCASSPSGGPYEQYFGPGTRLTVT.

The chain is built from TRBV14 and TRBJ1-3; no firm D call. Germline CDR1 reads SGHDN; CDR2 reads FVKESK. V gave up 1 base and J gave up 0 bases, with 4 bases separating them. The CDR3 length is 14 residues. CDR3 nucleotide sequence: TGTGCCAGCAGCCAAGTAAGCTCTGGAAACACCATATATTTT. It encodes CASSQVSSGNTIYF.

This clone appeared once. The V and J genes are TRBV11-2 and TRBJ2-1; the D gene is possibly TRBD2 (7 bases). CDR1 and CDR2 (germline): SGHAT, FQNNGV. V gave up 5 bases and J gave up 6 bases, with 20 bases separating them. There are 16 residues in the CDR3. CDR3: CASSPLLGGPPNEQFF. CDR3 coding DNA: TGTGCCAGCAGCCCCCTATTGGGGGGGCCCCCCAATGAGCAGTTCTTC.

The rearrangement links TRBV5-4 to TRBJ2-3, with D possibly being TRBD2 (5 bases). Germline CDR1 SGHNT, CDR2 YYREEE (reference sequence). The length of the CDR3 is 15 residues. V was clipped by 0 bases and J by 5 bases, with 13 bases between them. The CDR3 region is CASSLVLDPQDTQYF. CDR3 nucleotides: TGTGCCAGCAGCTTGGTACTAGACCCTCAAGATACGCAGTATTTT.

The rearrangement joins TRBV5-1 to TRBJ2-3; 7 bases map to TRBD2. Germline CDR1 and CDR2: SGHRS and YFSETQ. This CDR3 region has 16 residues. The V gene end was trimmed by 1 base and the J gene end by 2 bases; junction bases not matched to a gene: 7. CDR3 region: CASSLLTAGNTDTQYF. The CDR3 nucleotides read TGCGCCAGCAGCTTGCTGACAGCGGGGAACACAGATACGCAGTATTTT. Full variable domain (rest looked up from reference TRBV5-1 and TRBJ2-3): KAGVTQTPRYLIKTRGQQVTLSCSPISGHRSVSWYQQTPGQGLQFLFEYFSETQRNKGNFPGRFSGRQFSNSRSEMNVSTLELGDSALYLCASSLLTAGNTDTQYFGPGTRLTVL.